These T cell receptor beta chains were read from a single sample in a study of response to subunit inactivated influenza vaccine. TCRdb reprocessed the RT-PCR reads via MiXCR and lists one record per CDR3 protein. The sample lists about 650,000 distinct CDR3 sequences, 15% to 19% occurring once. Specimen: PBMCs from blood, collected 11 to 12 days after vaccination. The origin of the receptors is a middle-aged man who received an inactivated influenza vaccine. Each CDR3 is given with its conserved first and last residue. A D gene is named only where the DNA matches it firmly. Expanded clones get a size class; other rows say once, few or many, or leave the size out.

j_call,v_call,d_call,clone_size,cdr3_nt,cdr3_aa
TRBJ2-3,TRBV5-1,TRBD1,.,TGCGCCAGCAGCGGGACAGGGGACCCTGGGGATACGCAGTATTTT,CASSGTGDPGDTQYF
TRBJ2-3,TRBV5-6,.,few,TGTGCCAGCAGCTCGCTTCCTAGCACAGATACGCAGTATTTT,CASSSLPSTDTQYF
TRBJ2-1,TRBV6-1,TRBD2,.,TGTGCCAGCAGTGAACTGGGACTATCCTACAATGAGCAGTTCTTC,CASSELGLSYNEQFF
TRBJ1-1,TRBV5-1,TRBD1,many,TGCGCCAGCAGCTTCGACAGGGGTGGCACTGAAGCTTTCTTT,CASSFDRGGTEAFF
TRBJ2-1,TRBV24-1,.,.,TGTGCCACCAGTGCTCCCTCGAGGAACAATGAGCAGTTCTTC,CATSAPSRNNEQFF
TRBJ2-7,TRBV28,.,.,TGTGCCACCTTAGCCTACGAGCAGTACTTC,CATLAYEQYF
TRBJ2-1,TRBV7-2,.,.,TGTGTCAGCAGCTTAGTCTGGGGCTCCTACAATGAGCAGTTCTTC,CVSSLVWGSYNEQFF
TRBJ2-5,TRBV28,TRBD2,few,TGTGCCAGCAGTTCCCCCAGCGGGAGAAACCAAGAGACCCAGTACTTC,CASSSPSGRNQETQYF
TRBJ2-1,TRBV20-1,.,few,TGCAGTGCTAGAAGTACCTTCTACTACAACAATGAGCAGTTCTTC,CSARSTFYYNNEQFF
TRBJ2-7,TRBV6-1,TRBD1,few,TGTGCCAGCAGTGGGCGTAGGGGGCGCAACGAGCAGTACTTC,CASSGRRGRNEQYF
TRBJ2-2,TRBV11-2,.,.,TGTGCCAGCAGCTTAGATGGGGGGCGGAGGAACACCGGGGAGCTGTTTTTT,CASSLDGGRRNTGELFF
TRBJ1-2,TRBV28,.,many,TGTGCCAGCAGTTTACGAGGGTCCTATGGCTACACCTTC,CASSLRGSYGYTF
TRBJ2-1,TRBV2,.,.,TGTGCCAGCAGTGCTACTAGGAGCTCCTACAATGAGCAGTTCTTC,CASSATRSSYNEQFF
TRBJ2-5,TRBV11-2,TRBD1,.,TGTGCCAGCAGTCACAACCGACCACAAACAGGGGGCAGGTCCCAGTACTTC,CASSHNRPQTGGRSQYF
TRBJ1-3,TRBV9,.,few,TGTGCCAGCAGCGTAGCTATCAGTGGAAACACCATATATTTT,CASSVAISGNTIYF
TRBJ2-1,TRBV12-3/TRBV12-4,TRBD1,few,TGTGCCAGCAGTTTATCCGACAGGGTAGCCTACAATGAGCAGTTCTTC,CASSLSDRVAYNEQFF
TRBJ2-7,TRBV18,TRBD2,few,TGTGCCAGCTCACAAACCGGGACTAGCGGGAAGGACGAGCAGTACTTC,CASSQTGTSGKDEQYF
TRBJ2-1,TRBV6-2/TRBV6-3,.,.,TGTGCCAGCAGTTACCAGGCGGGGAGCTCCTACAATGAGCAGTTCTTC,CASSYQAGSSYNEQFF
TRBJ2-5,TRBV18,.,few,TGTGCCAGCTCACCACCAATGGGGACCCAAGAGACCCAGTACTTC,CASSPPMGTQETQYF
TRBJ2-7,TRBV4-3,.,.,TGCGCCAGCAGCCAAGGGTTTGGGGGGTCTCCCTACGAGCAGTACTTC,CASSQGFGGSPYEQYF
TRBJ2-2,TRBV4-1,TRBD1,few,TGCGCCAGCAGCGTAGACAGGGCCACCGGGGAGCTGTTTTTT,CASSVDRATGELFF
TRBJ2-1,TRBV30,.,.,TGTGCCTGGAGGCCCGGACTATACAATGAGCAGTTCTTC,CAWRPGLYNEQFF
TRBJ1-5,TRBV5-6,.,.,TGTGCCAGCAGCTTCGGGGGCGGGGATCAGCCCCAGCATTTT,CASSFGGGDQPQHF
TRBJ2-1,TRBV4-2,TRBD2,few,TGTGCCAGCAGCCAAGATAACCCAGCGGGGGCCGCATACAATGAGCAGTTCTTC,CASSQDNPAGAAYNEQFF
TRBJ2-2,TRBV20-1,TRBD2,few,TGCAGTGCCCCGAATAGCGGGGGGGCAACCGGGGAGCTGTTTTTT,CSAPNSGGATGELFF
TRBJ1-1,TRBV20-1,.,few,TGCAGTGTTAAAGGGGATGGGGAAGCTTTCTTT,CSVKGDGEAFF
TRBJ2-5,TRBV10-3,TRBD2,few,TGTGCCATCAGTCCCAGCGGGGGGCTAAGAGGGAAAGAGACCCAGTACTTC,CAISPSGGLRGKETQYF
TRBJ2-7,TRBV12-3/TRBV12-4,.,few,TGTGCCAGCAGCCCTCTAACAGCTTGGGGCGAGCAGTACTTC,CASSPLTAWGEQYF
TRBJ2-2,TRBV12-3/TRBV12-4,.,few,TGTGCCAGCAAACCAAGGGGGGGGAGTTTCACCGGGGAGCTGTTTTTT,CASKPRGGSFTGELFF
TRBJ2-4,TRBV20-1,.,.,TGCAGTGCTAGAGAATGGGAAGCGGCCAAAAACATTCAGTACTTC,CSAREWEAAKNIQYF
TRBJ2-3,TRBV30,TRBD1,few,TGTGCCTGGAGACATTTACCGGGACAGGGTCCAGATACGCAGTATTTT,CAWRHLPGQGPDTQYF
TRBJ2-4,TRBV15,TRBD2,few,TGTGCCACCAGCAGAGATGTGGGCGGGAGGTTCATAGCCAAAAACATTCAGTACTTC,CATSRDVGGRFIAKNIQYF
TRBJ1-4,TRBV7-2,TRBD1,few,TGTGCCAGCAGCCGTCAGAGGGGGCTTGGTGAAAAACTGTTTTTT,CASSRQRGLGEKLFF
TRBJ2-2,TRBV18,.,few,TGTGCCAGCTCACCACCCGATTCGAACACCGGGGAGCTGTTTTTT,CASSPPDSNTGELFF
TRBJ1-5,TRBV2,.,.,TGTGCCAGCAGTGTTGGCCTCAATCAGCCCCAGCATTTT,CASSVGLNQPQHF
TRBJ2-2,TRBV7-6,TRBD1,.,TGTGCCAGCAGCCTAACGACAGGGGGGTTATCCGGGGAGCTGTTTTTT,CASSLTTGGLSGELFF
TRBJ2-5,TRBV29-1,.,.,TGCAGCGTTGAAAAAGGGGCACGGGAGACCCAGTACTTC,CSVEKGARETQYF
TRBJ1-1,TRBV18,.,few,TGTGCCAGCTCAAAAACAGGGCCGAACACTGAAGCTTTCTTT,CASSKTGPNTEAFF
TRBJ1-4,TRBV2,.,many,TGTGCCAGCAGTGTCCGAGACTCTGGAAAACTGTTTTTT,CASSVRDSGKLFF
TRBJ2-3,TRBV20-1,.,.,TGCAGTGCTTTTGGCGGTACGCAGTATTTT,CSAFGGTQYF